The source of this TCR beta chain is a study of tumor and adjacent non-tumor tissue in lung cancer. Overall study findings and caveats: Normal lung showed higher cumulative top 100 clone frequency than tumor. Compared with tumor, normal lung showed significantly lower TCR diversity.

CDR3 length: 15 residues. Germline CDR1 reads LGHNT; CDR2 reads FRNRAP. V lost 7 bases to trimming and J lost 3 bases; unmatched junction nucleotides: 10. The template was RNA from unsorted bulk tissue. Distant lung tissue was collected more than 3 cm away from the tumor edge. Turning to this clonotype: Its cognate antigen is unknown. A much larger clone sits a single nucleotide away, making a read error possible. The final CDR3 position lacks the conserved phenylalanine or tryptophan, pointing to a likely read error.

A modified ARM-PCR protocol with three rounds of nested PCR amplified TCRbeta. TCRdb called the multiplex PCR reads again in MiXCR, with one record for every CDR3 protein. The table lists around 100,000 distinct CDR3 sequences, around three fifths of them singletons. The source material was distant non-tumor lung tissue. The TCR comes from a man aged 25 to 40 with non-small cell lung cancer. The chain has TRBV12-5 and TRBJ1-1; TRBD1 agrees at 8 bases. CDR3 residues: CASATQGAAHTEAFL. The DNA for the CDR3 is TGTGCTAGTGCAACGCAGGGGGCTGCGCACACTGAAGCTTTCCTT.